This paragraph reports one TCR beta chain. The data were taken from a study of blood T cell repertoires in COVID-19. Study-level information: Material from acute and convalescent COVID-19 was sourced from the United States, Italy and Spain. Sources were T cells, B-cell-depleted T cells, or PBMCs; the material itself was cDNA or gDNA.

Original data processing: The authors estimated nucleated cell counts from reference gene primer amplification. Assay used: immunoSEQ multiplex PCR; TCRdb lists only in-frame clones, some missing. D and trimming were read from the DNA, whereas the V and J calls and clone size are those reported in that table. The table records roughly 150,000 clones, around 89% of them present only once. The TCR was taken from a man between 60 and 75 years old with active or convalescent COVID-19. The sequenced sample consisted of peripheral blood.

Written as DNA, the CDR3 is TGTGCCACCAGCCAAGAGCGGGTAAACACCGGGGAGCTGTTTTTT. Translated: CATSQERVNTGELFF. The chain recombines TRBV24-1 with TRBJ2-2; TRBD2 is a possible D gene (6 bases). The CDR3 has 15 amino acids. The V gene's germline CDR1 is KGHDR and CDR2 SFDVKD. Trimming removed 7 bases from V and 2 bases from J, with 13 bases in between.